These T cell receptor beta chains were read from a single sample in a study of T-cell reconstitution after alpha-beta-depleted transplantation in children. TCRdb ran MiXCR on the PCR reads and lists one entry per CDR3 protein. The sample has 700,000 to 950,000 distinct CDR3 sequences, about 16% seen once; the top ten hold just under 5%. The specimen was PBMCs, mostly from graft donor cells, collected 360 days after TCRalphabeta/CD19-depleted stem cell transplant. These receptors were collected from a male patient younger than 18 who had a stem cell transplant for acute lymphoblastic leukemia, so the T cells may come from the graft donor. Both conserved end residues are part of each CDR3. D genes are given only for firm matches. Expanded clones are given a class, and other clones once, few, many or no size at all.

J gene,clone size,D gene,V gene,CDR3 DNA,CDR3 protein
TRBJ2-1,few,-,TRBV7-9,TGTGCCAGCAGCTTGAGTGCTAGCGACCGCTACAATGAGCAGTTCTTC,CASSLSASDRYNEQFF
TRBJ2-5,few,TRBD1,TRBV5-6,TGTGCCAGCAGCCGGACAGGGCTATACCAAGAGACCCAGTACTTC,CASSRTGLYQETQYF
TRBJ2-3,few,-,TRBV12-3/TRBV12-4,TGTGCCAGCAGAACTGGGGTCACAGATACGCAGTATTTT,CASRTGVTDTQYF
TRBJ2-1,few,-,TRBV6-1,TGTGCCAGCAGTCCCCCCAGTTATTCCGATGAGCAGTTCTTC,CASSPPSYSDEQFF
TRBJ1-2,-,-,TRBV4-1,TGCGCCAGCAGCCAACCAAGCACACGAGGGAAGGGCTACACCTTC,CASSQPSTRGKGYTF
TRBJ2-7,few,TRBD1,TRBV14,TGTGCCAGCAGCCCTGAACGTCATAAAGGGGGCTACCACGAGCAGTACTTC,CASSPERHKGGYHEQYF
TRBJ1-4,-,-,TRBV5-1,TGCGCCAGCAGCTCGGGGGTAGCAACTAATGAAAAACTGTTTTTT,CASSSGVATNEKLFF
TRBJ2-2,few,TRBD2,TRBV9,TGTGCCAGCAGTGGACTAGTCGCGAGCACCGGGGAGCTGTTTTTT,CASSGLVASTGELFF
TRBJ2-2,few,-,TRBV4-1,TGCGCCAGCAGCCACAAGATAACCGGGACTGCCCGCACCGGGGAGCTGTTTTTT,CASSHKITGTARTGELFF
TRBJ1-2,-,-,TRBV4-1,TGCGCCAGCAGCCAACCGGGAAGAGGGACCTATGGCTACAGCTTC,CASSQPGRGTYGYSF
TRBJ2-1,many,TRBD1,TRBV24-1,TGTGCCACCAGTTTCAGTACAGGGGGTGAGCAGTTCTTC,CATSFSTGGEQFF
TRBJ2-7,few,-,TRBV2,TGTGCCAGCAGTCAGACCGGTCCGGAGGAGCAGTACTTC,CASSQTGPEEQYF
TRBJ2-1,few,-,TRBV19,TGTGCCAGTAGTATCGGCGGGGCCTACAATGAGCAGTTCTTC,CASSIGGAYNEQFF
TRBJ2-3,-,-,TRBV6-1,TGTGCCAGCAGTCCTATAGCGTCCAGGGAGGATACGCAGTATTTT,CASSPIASREDTQYF
TRBJ2-7,-,TRBD2,TRBV20-1,TGCAGTGCTTCAGGACTAGCGGGCCGAGGATCGTACGAGCAGTACTTC,CSASGLAGRGSYEQYF
TRBJ2-7,-,TRBD2,TRBV13,TGTGCCACCCGACTAGCGGGAGGGCCCTCCGAGCAGTACTTC,CATRLAGGPSEQYF
TRBJ2-3,-,-,TRBV9,TGTGCCAGCAGCGTAGACCCGGGGCGCGGGAGCACAGATACGCAGTATTTT,CASSVDPGRGSTDTQYF
TRBJ2-3,few,-,TRBV12-3/TRBV12-4,TGTGCCAGCAGACCAGCGGGACAGGTCGGAGATACGCAGTATTTT,CASRPAGQVGDTQYF
TRBJ2-3,-,-,TRBV4-1,TGCGCCAGCAGCCAAGTGCCCGCCGGAAGGGGGGTGGCCACAGATACGCAGTATTTT,CASSQVPAGRGVATDTQYF
TRBJ2-1,-,TRBD1,TRBV5-1,TGCGCCAGCATCCCGAGCGGACAGGGGAAAAGAGAGCAGTTCTTC,CASIPSGQGKREQFF
TRBJ2-1,-,-,TRBV6-5,TGTGCCAGCAGTTACTCACGGGATTTAAAAAACAATGAGCAGTTCTTC,CASSYSRDLKNNEQFF
TRBJ2-7,few,-,TRBV7-6,TGTGCCAGCAGCTGGGGAAATGGCGAGCAGTACTTC,CASSWGNGEQYF
TRBJ2-7,few,-,TRBV6-5,TGTGCCAGCAGTTATACTGGGGGCAATCCCTACGAGCAGTACTTC,CASSYTGGNPYEQYF
TRBJ1-5,-,-,TRBV29-1,TGCAGCGTCAAGTCAGGGGACCTCGCAAATCAGCCCCAGCATTTT,CSVKSGDLANQPQHF
TRBJ2-4,few,-,TRBV20-1,TGCAGTGCTAGCCCCCTTCAGGGCACGGCCAAAAACATTCAGTACTTC,CSASPLQGTAKNIQYF
TRBJ2-3,-,-,TRBV11-1,TGTGCCAGCAGCTTAGCGCTGGGGCCACAGGATACGCAGTATTTT,CASSLALGPQDTQYF
TRBJ2-7,-,TRBD1,TRBV29-1,TGCAGCGTGCCGACAGGGCCGTACTCCTACGAGCAGTACTTC,CSVPTGPYSYEQYF